Shown below are 22 T cell receptor beta chains from a single sample sequenced in a study of T-cell memory formation after mild COVID-19 (dated by TCRdb to about 2021). Library generation was performed with 5' RACE. The instrument was an Illumina NovaSeq 6000. The public sequencing data were trimmed at Q25 with fastp and processed into clonotypes with MiXCR by TCRdb, which kept only in-frame beta chains. Entries that share a CDR3 protein sequence are merged under the most common genes and DNA. This sample has 160,000 or so distinct CDR3 sequences in its table, and about 28% of those were observed once. The ten largest clones add up to 12% of the sample. The sequencing sample was made of PBMCs or a T cell subset sorted from them (not recorded which). The receptors stem from an adult woman who had mild COVID-19 (a few samples of this study predate the infection). The sample titles of this study are shuffled in the database, so cell type and time point are left out; the donor was told from shared clones.

This clonotype has only a few counts. The rearrangement links TRBV5-1 to TRBJ2-1, with 7 bases lining up with TRBD1. Per the germline V gene, CDR1 is SGHRS and CDR2 is YFSETQ. This CDR3 contains 14 residues. The J segment lost 6 bases and the V segment lost 3 bases, leaving 6 bases of the junction unmatched. The CDR3: CASSSLTGFNEQFF. In DNA form, the CDR3 reads TGCGCCAGCAGCTCCTTGACAGGGTTCAATGAGCAGTTCTTC.

This clonotype occurred a few times. This rearrangement joins TRBV7-9 to TRBJ2-7; D tentatively reads TRBD1 or TRBD2 (7 bases each). The V and J ends lost 5 bases and 3 bases respectively, with 17 bases between them. The CDR3 has 15 amino acids. CDR1 and CDR2 (germline): SEHNR, FQNEAQ (reference sequence). The CDR3 nucleotides read TGTGCCAGCAGCGGAATCACAGGGGACTACTACGAGCAGTACTTC. Encoded protein: CASSGITGDYYEQYF.

The chain uses TRBV7-9 and TRBJ2-3; D uncertain. V was cut by 0 bases and J by 8 bases, with 15 bases left in between. This CDR3 contains 15 residues. Looked up from germline, CDR1 is SEHNR and CDR2 is FQNEAQ (reference sequence). This chain's CDR3 is CASSLALERTGTQYF. The CDR3 bases are TGTGCCAGCAGCTTAGCGCTCGAGAGAACGGGTACGCAGTATTTT.

V gene TRBV5-4 combines with J gene TRBJ2-1; 10 bases fit TRBD2. V trimming: 0 bases; J trimming: 7 bases; junction bases outside the gene matches: 10. This CDR3 spans 17 amino acids. CDR1 is SGHNT and CDR2 is YYREEE in the germline V gene (reference sequence). This CDR3 is CASSLAPAGGLFNEQFF. In nucleotides, the CDR3 is TGTGCCAGCAGCTTGGCCCCAGCGGGGGGGTTATTTAATGAGCAGTTCTTC.

This clonotype has ten or more counts. J is TRBJ2-5 and V is TRBV20-1; TRBD1 matches at 9 bases. The J segment lost 7 bases and the V segment lost 3 bases, leaving 12 bases of the junction unmatched. Germline loops: CDR1 DFQATT, CDR2 SNEGSKA (reference sequence). The CDR3 sequence is 15 residues long. As DNA, the CDR3 is TGCAGTGCTAGTGGGTTGGGACAGGGCTACCGGACCCAGTACTTC. Protein product: CSASGLGQGYRTQYF.

A word on this clonotype: It is likely a read error, because the conserved phenylalanine at the end of the CDR3 is missing. The DNA is left out, because the CDR3 cannot be placed on it with certainty; the CDR3 is given as TCRdb lists it. The V and J genes are TRBV7-8 and TRBJ2-1; the table names TRBD2, a call not compared with the DNA. CDR1 is SGHVS and CDR2 is FQNEAQ in the germline V gene. The CDR3 length equals 12 residues, ends included. This CDR3 is CASSSGTSGTNL.

This clonotype showed up just a few times. V gene TRBV18 combines with J gene TRBJ2-6; D remains ambiguous. Per germline, CDR1 KGHSH and CDR2 LQKENI. The CDR3 spans 15 residues. V lost 1 base, J lost 4 bases, and 8 bases lay in between. CDR3 sequence: CASSPRARGANVLTF. DNA for the CDR3: TGTGCCAGCTCACCACGGGCGCGGGGGGCCAACGTCCTGACTTTC.

This clonotype has a handful of counts. The chain uses TRBV7-8 and TRBJ2-3; D unclear. The CDR3 consists of 12 residues. Germline V CDR1 and CDR2: SGHVS, FQNEAQ. Trimming shortened V by 5 bases and J by 9 bases, and 12 bases separated the two germline ends. This chain's CDR3 is CASSPNFGTQYF. Written as DNA, the CDR3 is TGTGCCAGCAGCCCGAACTTCGGCACGCAGTATTTT.

The genes are TRBV4-2 and TRBJ2-7; D may be TRBD1 or TRBD2 (5 bases each). V shed 1 base and J shed 0 bases, with 16 bases lying between them. Germline V gene sequence: CDR1 LGHNA, CDR2 YNFKEQ. This CDR3 is built from 17 residues. This CDR3 reads CASSQGKGLGSSYEQYF. Here the CDR3 DNA reads TGTGCCAGCAGCCAAGGTAAGGGGCTGGGGAGCTCCTACGAGCAGTACTTC.

The CDR3 DNA follows: TGCGCCAGCAGCTTGGGGCCTGTAGCGGAGACCCAGTACTTC. Translated, it gives CASSLGPVAETQYF. The rearrangement links TRBV5-1 to TRBJ2-5, with a possible D match to TRBD2 (5 bases). The CDR3 totals 14 residues. V was trimmed by 0 bases and J by 5 bases, leaving 11 bases between them. CDR1 is SGHRS, CDR2 YFSETQ, per germline. Using reference TRBV5-1 and TRBJ2-5 for the parts outside the CDR3, the full variable domain is KAGVTQTPRYLIKTRGQQVTLSCSPISGHRSVSWYQQTPGQGLQFLFEYFSETQRNKGNFPGRFSGRQFSNSRSEMNVSTLELGDSALYLCASSLGPVAETQYFGPGTRLLVL.

The chain joins TRBV29-1 to TRBJ2-7; 9 bases match TRBD1. The CDR3 sequence is 14 residues long. Germline trimming cut 5 bases from V and 1 base from J; bases unmatched to any gene: 6. CDR1 and CDR2 (germline): SQVTM, ANQGSEA. CDR3 coding DNA: TGCAGCGTTAGGCCCGGGACAGGGTCCTACGAGCAGTACTTC. Translating gives CSVRPGTGSYEQYF.

This clonotype was observed a few times. The chain links TRBV29-1 to TRBJ2-2; D is unclear. The CDR3 consists of 15 residues. V was clipped by 6 bases and J by 0 bases, with 14 bases between them. The germline V gene encodes CDR1 SQVTM and CDR2 ANQGSEA. The CDR3 reads CSVHGVGTNTGELFF. The CDR3 bases are TGCAGCGTACATGGTGTGGGGACGAACACCGGGGAGCTGTTTTTT.

This clonotype has only a few counts. The chain links TRBV24-1 to TRBJ2-3, with 8 bases that match TRBD1. The CDR3 runs to 15 residues. J lost 3 bases, V lost 6 bases, and 7 bases had no gene match. Germline V gives CDR1 KGHDR, CDR2 SFDVKD. The CDR3 spells CATSPQGAQTDTQYF. The CDR3 DNA sequence: TGTGCCACCAGTCCTCAGGGGGCGCAGACAGATACGCAGTATTTT.

This clonotype has only a few counts. The chain employs TRBV15 and TRBJ1-1, with D tentatively TRBD1 (6 bases). CDR1 and CDR2 from the germline V gene are LNHNV and YYDKDF (reference sequence). There are 15 residues in the CDR3. V was cut by 5 bases and J by 5 bases, with 18 bases left in between. CDR3 protein: CATSPHLQGTTEAFF. In nucleotides, the CDR3 is TGTGCCACCAGCCCGCATTTACAGGGAACGACTGAAGCTTTCTTT. The entire variable domain, with the rest obtained from reference TRBV15 and TRBJ1-1, is as follows: DAMVIQNPRYQVTQFGKPVTLSCSQTLNHNVMYWYQQKSSQAPKLLFHYYDKDFNNEADTPDNFQSRRPNTSFCFLDIRSPGLGDTAMYLCATSPHLQGTTEAFFGQGTRLTVV.

The rearrangement uses TRBV24-1 and TRBJ1-5; D is uncertain. CDR3 size: 15 residues. Looked up from germline, CDR1 is KGHDR and CDR2 is SFDVKD. V gave up 2 bases and J gave up 2 bases, with 9 bases separating them. The CDR3 protein is CATSDSQRGNQPQHF. The CDR3 DNA reads TGTGCCACCAGTGATTCTCAAAGGGGCAATCAGCCCCAGCATTTT.

This clonotype showed up just a few times. The V gene is TRBV10-3, the J gene TRBJ2-5, with D perhaps assigned TRBD1 or TRBD2 (6 bases each). Germline values: CDR1 ENHRY, CDR2 SYGVKD. V was shortened by 6 bases and J by 4 bases, with 15 bases between the two germline ends. This CDR3 is 14 amino acids long. The CDR3 bases are TGTGCCATCAGGACAGGAGGGGCGGGAGAGACCCAGTACTTC. Protein: CAIRTGGAGETQYF.

This rearrangement joins TRBV7-8 to TRBJ1-1; D ambiguous. The V gene's germline CDR1 is SGHVS and CDR2 FQNEAQ. The CDR3 consists of 14 residues. V lost 5 bases and J lost 2, with 12 bases in between. The CDR3 DNA sequence: TGTGCCAGCAGCGGTGGGGATAAAAACACTGAAGCTTTCTTT. This codes for CASSGGDKNTEAFF. The full variable domain, rest sourced from reference TRBV7-8 and TRBJ1-1, is GAGVSQSPRYKVAKRGQDVALRCDPISGHVSLFWYQQALGQGPEFLTYFQNEAQLDKSGLPSDRFFAERPEGSVSTLKIQRTQQEDSAVYLCASSGGDKNTEAFFGQGTRLTVV.

The genes are TRBV29-1 and TRBJ1-1; TRBD1 agrees at 9 bases. The CDR3 length is 15 residues. V shed 6 bases, J shed 4 bases, and the junction held 12 bases outside the gene matches. The germline V gene has CDR1 SQVTM and CDR2 ANQGSEA. DNA for the CDR3: TGCAGCGTCCCGAGGGACAGGGAATTGGGCACTGAAGCTTTCTTT. The encoded protein is CSVPRDRELGTEAFF.

J is TRBJ2-1 and V is TRBV29-1; the D gene is possibly TRBD1 (6 bases). The germline V and J ends were trimmed by 1 base and 2 bases, with 12 bases remaining between them. CDR1 is SQVTM, CDR2 ANQGSEA, per germline. CDR3 length: 15 amino acids. CDR3 nucleotides: TGCAGCGTTGAAGGTGGCAGGGGAACCTACAATGAGCAGTTCTTC. It is translated as CSVEGGRGTYNEQFF.

There are many counts of this clonotype. CDR3 DNA sequence: TGTGCCAGCAGCTTCGACTACTACAATGAGCAGTTCTTC. It translates to CASSFDYYNEQFF. The chain links TRBV7-2 to TRBJ2-1, with D possibly being TRBD2 (5 bases). This CDR3 region has 13 residues. Germline V gene lookup returns CDR1 SGHTA and CDR2 FQGNSA. V lost 3 bases to trimming and J lost 3 bases, with 6 bases between them.

This clonotype has a single count. The genes are TRBV7-2 and TRBJ2-6, with 7 positions matching TRBD1. J gave up 0 bases and V 5 bases, and 10 bases lay outside the gene matches. CDR3 length: 18 amino acids. CDR1 and CDR2 from the germline V gene are SGHTA and FQGNSA. The CDR3 sequence is CASSIQGLLRSGANVLTF. CDR3 sequence (DNA): TGTGCCAGCAGCATACAGGGGCTCCTTCGCTCTGGGGCCAACGTCCTGACTTTC. Complete variable domain (other parts from reference TRBV7-2 and TRBJ2-6): GAGVSQSPSNKVTEKGKDVELRCDPISGHTALYWYRQSLGQGLEFLIYFQGNSAPDKSGLPSDRFSAERTGGSVSTLTIQRTQQEDSAVYLCASSIQGLLRSGANVLTFGAGSRLTVL.

The CDR3 DNA follows: TGCAGCGTTGCAGACCCTAACACAGATACGCAGTATTTT. It encodes CSVADPNTDTQYF. The rearrangement joins TRBV29-1 to TRBJ2-3; D not certain. V was cut by 4 bases and J by 2 bases, with 10 bases left in between. CDR1 is SQVTM and CDR2 is ANQGSEA in the germline V gene. The CDR3 is 13 amino acids.